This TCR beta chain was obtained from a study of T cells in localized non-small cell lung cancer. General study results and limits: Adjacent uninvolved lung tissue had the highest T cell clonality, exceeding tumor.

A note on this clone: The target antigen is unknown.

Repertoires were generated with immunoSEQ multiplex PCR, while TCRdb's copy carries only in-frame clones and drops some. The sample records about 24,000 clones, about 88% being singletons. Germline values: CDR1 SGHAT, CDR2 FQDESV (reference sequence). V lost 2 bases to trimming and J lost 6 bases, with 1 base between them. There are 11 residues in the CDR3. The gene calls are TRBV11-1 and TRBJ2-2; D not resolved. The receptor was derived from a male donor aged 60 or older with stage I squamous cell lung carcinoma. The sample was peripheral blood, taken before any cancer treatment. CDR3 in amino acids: CASSLSGELFF. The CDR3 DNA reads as TGTGCCAGCAGCTTATCCGGGGAGCTGTTTTTT.